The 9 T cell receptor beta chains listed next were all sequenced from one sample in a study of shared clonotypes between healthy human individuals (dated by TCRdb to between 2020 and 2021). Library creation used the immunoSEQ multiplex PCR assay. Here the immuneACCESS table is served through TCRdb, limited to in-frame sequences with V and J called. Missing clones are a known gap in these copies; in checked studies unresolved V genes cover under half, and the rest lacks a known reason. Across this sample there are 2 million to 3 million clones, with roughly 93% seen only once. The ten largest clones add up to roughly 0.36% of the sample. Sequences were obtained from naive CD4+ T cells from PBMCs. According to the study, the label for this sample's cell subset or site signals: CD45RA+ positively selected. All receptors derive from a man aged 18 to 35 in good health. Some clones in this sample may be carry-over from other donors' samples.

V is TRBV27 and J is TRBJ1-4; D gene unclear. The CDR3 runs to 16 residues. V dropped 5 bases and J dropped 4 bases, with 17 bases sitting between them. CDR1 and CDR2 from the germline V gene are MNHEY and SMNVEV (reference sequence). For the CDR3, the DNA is TGTGCCAGCAGTCCCCTTTTAGGCTCCATTAATGAAAAACTGTTTTTT. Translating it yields CASSPLLGSINEKLFF.

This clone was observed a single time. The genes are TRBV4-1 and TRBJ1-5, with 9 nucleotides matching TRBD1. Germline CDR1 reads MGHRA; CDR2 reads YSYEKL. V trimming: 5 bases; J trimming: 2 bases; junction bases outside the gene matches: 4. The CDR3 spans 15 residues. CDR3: CASSATGGGNQPQHF. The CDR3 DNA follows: TGCGCCAGCAGCGCGACAGGGGGAGGCAATCAGCCCCAGCATTTT.

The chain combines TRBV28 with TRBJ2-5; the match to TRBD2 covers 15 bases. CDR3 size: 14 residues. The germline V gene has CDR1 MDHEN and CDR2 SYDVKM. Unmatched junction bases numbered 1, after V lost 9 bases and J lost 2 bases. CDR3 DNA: TGTGCCAGTGGGACTAGCGGGAGGCAAGAGACCCAGTACTTC. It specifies CASGTSGRQETQYF.

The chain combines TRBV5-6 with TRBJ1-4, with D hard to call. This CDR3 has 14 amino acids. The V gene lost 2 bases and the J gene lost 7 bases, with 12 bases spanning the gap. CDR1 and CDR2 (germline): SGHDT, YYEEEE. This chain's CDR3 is CASSFRLSSEKLFF. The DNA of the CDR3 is TGTGCCAGCAGCTTCCGACTCAGCAGTGAAAAACTGTTTTTT.

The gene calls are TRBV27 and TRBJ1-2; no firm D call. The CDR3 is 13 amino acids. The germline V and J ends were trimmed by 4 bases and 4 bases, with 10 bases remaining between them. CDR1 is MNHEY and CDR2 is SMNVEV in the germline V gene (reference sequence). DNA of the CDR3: TGTGCCAGCAGTTCGACGGTTCGCTATGGCTACACCTTC. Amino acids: CASSSTVRYGYTF.

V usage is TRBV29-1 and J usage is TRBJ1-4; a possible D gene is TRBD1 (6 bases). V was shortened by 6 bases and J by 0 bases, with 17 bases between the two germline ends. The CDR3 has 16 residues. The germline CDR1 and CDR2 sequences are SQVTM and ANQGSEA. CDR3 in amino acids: CSVLTSGTPTNEKLFF. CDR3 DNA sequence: TGCAGCGTACTGACAAGCGGGACACCAACTAATGAAAAACTGTTTTTT. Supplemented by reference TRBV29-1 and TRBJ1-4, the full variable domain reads SAVISQKPSRDICQRGTSLTIQCQVDSQVTMMFWYRQQPGQSLTLIATANQGSEATYESGFVIDKFPISRPNLTFSTLTVSNMSPEDSSIYLCSVLTSGTPTNEKLFFGSGTQLSVL.

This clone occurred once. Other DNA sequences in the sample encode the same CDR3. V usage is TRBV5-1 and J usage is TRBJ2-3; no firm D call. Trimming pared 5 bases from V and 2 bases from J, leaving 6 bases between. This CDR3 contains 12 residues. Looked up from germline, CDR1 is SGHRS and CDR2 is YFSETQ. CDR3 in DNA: TGCGCCAGCAGTTCCGACACAGATACGCAGTATTTT. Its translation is CASSSDTDTQYF.

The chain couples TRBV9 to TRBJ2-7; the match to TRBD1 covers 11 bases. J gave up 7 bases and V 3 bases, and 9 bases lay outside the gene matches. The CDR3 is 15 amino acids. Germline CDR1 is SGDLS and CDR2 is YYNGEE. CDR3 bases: TGTGCCAGCAGCGCGGCCGGGACAGGGGGACAGGAGCAGTACTTC. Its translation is CASSAAGTGGQEQYF.

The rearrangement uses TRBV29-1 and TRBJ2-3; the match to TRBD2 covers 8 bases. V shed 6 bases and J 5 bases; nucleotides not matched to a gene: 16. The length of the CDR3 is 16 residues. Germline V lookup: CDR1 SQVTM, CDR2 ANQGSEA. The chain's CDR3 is CSVTPEGGGRKDTQYF. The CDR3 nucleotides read TGCAGCGTCACTCCCGAGGGCGGGGGGCGAAAAGATACGCAGTATTTT.